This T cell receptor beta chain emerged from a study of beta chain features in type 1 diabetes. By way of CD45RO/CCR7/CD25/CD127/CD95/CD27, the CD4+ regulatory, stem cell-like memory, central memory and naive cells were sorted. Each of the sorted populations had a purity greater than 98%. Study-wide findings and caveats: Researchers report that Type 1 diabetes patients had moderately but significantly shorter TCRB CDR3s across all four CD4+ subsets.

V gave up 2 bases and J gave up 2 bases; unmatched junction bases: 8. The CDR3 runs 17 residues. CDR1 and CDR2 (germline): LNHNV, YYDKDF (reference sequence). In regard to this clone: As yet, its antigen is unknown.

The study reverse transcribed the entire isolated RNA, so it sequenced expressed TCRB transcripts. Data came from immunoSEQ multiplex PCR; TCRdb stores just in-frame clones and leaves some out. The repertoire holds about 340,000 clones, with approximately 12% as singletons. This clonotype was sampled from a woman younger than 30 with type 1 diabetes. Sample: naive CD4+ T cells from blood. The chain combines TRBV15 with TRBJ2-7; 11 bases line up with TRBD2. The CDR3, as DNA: TGTGCCACCAGCAGATCCCCCGGGACTAGCGGAACCTACGAGCAGTACTTC. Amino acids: CATSRSPGTSGTYEQYF.